This T cell receptor (beta chain) stems from a study of T cells in Graves' hyperthyroidism and ophthalmopathy. Study-wide results and caveats: Blood also held most thyroid clonotypes expanded beyond 0.001. A model built on 13 V-J features separated ophthalmopathy from stable hyperthyroidism.

Amplification of TCR beta CDR3 regions was performed using RNA transcripts as template. An initial round of RT-PCR targeting the TCR CDR3 relied on the HTBI primer set. MiXCR, run by TCRdb on the multiplex PCR reads, gives a single entry per CDR3 protein. Of 500,000 to 650,000 distinct CDR3 sequences in the sample, around 15% were seen once. Trimming took off 3 bases at V and 2 bases at J, with 18 bases between the two ends. Germline lookup yields CDR1 SGHRS and CDR2 YFSETQ. The CDR3 is 16 residues long. Absent ophthalmopathy progression within 18 months defined stable Graves' hyperthyroidism. Hyperthyroidism had been newly diagnosed in patients aged 18 to 65, and its duration was under 2 months. This clonotype was seen ten or more times. Its antigen is unidentified.

The rearrangement links TRBV5-1 to TRBJ2-7; D remains unclear. Material: blood. The TCR was taken from a woman aged 40 to 50 with Graves' hyperthyroidism. CDR3 protein: CASSSGRQSTTYEQYF. CDR3 nucleotides: TGCGCCAGCAGCTCCGGACGGCAGTCAACAACCTACGAGCAGTACTTC.